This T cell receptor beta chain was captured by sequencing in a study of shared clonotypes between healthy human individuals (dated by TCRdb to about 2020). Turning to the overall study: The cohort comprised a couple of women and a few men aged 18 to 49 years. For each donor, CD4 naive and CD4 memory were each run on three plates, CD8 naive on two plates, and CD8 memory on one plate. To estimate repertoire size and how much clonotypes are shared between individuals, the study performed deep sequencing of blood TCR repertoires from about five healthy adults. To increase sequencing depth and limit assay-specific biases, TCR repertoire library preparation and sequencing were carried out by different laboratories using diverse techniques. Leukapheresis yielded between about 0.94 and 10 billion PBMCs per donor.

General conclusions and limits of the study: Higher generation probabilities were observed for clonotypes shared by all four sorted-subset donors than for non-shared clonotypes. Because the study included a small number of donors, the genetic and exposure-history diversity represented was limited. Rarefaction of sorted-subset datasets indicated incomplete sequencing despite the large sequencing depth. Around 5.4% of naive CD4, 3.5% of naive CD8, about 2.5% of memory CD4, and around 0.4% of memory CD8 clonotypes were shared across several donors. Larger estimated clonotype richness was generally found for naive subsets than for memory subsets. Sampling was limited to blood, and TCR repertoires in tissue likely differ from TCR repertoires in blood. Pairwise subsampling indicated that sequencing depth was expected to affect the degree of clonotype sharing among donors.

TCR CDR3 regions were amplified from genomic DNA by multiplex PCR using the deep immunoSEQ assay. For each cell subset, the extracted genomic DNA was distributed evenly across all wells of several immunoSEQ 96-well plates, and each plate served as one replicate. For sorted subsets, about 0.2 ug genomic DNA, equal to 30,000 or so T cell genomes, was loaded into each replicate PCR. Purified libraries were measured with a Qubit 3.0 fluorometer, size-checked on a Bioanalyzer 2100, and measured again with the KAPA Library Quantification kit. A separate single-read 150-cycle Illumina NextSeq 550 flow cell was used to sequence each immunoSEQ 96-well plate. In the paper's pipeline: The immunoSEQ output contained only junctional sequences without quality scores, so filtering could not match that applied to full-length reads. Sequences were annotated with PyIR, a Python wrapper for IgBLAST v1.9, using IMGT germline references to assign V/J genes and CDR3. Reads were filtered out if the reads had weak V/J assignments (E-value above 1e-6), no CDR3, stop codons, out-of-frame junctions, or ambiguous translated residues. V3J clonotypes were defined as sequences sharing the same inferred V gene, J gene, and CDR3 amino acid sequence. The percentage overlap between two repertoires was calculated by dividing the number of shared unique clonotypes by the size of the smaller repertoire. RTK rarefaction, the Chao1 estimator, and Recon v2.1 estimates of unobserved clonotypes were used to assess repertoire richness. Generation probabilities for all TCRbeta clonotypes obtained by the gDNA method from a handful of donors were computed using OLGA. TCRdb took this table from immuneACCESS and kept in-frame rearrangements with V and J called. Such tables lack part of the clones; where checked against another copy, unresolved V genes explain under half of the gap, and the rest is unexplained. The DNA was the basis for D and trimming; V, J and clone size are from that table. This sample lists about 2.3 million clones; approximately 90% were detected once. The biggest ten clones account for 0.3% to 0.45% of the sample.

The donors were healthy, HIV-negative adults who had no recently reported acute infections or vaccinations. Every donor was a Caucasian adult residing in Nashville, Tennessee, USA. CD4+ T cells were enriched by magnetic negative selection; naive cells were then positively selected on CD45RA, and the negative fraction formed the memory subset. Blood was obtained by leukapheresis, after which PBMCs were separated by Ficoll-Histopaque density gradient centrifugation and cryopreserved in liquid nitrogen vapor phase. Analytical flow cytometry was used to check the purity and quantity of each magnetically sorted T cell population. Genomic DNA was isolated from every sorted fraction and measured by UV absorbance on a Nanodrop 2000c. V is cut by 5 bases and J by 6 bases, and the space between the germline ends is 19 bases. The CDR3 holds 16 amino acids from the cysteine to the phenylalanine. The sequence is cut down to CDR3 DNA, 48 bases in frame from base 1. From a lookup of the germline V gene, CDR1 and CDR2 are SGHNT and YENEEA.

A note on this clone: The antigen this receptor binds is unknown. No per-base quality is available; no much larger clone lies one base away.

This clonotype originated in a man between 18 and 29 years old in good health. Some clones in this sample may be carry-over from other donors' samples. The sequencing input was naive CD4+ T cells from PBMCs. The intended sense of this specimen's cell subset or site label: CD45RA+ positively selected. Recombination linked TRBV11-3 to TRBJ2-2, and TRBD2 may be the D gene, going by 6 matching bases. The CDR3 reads CASSGVGGAGAGELFF. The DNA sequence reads TGTGCCAGCAGCGGGGTAGGCGGGGCCGGTGCCGGGGAGCTGTTTTTT.